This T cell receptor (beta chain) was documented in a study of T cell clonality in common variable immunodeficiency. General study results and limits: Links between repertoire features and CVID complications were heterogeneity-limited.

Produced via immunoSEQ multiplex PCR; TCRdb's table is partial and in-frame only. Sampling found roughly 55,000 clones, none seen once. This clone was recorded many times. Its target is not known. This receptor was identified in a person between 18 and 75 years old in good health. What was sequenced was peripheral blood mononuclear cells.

The CDR3 sequence: CASSLPGQVAYEQYF. Partial CDR3 DNA: TGTGCCAGCAGTCTCCCGGGACAGGTGGCCTACGAG. The V and J genes are TRBV28 and TRBJ2-7, with 8 bases that match TRBD1. The observed sequence ends 3 residues before the CDR3 terminus, with the missing tail filled in from the germline J gene. The V gene's germline CDR1 is MDHEN and CDR2 SYDVKM. The CDR3 is 15 amino acids. Trimming took 5 bases from V and 2 from J; bases not matched to a gene: 8.